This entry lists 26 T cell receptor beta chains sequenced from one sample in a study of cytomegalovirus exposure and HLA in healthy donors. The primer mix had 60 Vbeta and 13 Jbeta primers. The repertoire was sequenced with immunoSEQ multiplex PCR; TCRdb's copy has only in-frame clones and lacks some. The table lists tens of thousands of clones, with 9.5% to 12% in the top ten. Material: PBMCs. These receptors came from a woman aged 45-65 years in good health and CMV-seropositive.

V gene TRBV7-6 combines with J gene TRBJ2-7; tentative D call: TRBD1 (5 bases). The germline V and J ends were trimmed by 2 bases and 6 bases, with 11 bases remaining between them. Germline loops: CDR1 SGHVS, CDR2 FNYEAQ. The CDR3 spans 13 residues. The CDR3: CASSLSWGGEQYF. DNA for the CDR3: TGTGCCAGCAGCTTAAGTTGGGGCGGCGAGCAGTACTTC.

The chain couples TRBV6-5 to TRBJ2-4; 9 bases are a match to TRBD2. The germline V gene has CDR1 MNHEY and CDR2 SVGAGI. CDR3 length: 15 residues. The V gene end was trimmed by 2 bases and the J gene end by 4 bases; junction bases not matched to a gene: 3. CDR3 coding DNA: TGTGCCAGCAGTTACCAAGCGGGGGGAAAAAACATTCAGTACTTC. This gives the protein CASSYQAGGKNIQYF.

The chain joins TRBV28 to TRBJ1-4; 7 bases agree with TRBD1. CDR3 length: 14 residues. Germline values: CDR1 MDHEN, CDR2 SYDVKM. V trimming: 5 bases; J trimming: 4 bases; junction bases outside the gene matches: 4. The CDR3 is CASSRQGLNEKLFF. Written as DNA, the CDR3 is TGTGCCAGCAGTCGACAGGGACTTAATGAAAAACTGTTTTTT.

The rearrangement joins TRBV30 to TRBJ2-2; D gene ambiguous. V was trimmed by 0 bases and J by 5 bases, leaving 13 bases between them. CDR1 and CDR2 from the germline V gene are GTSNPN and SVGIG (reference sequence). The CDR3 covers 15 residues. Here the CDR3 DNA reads TGTGCCTGGAGTGTACATAGCTCCGGAACCGGGGAGCTGTTTTTT. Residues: CAWSVHSSGTGELFF.

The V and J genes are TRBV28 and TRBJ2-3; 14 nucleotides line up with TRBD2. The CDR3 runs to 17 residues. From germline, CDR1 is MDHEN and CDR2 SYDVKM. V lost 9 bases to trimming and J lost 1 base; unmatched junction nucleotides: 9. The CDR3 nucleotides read TGTGCCAGAGGTCGACTAGCGGGAGGGGTCGGCACAGATACGCAGTATTTT. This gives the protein CARGRLAGGVGTDTQYF.

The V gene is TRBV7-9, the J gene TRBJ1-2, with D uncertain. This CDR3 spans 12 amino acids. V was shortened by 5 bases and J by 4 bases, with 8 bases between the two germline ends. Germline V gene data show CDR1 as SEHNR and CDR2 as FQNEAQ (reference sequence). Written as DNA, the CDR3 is TGTGCCAGCAGCCTCAGCGTCTATGGCTACACCTTC. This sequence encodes CASSLSVYGYTF.

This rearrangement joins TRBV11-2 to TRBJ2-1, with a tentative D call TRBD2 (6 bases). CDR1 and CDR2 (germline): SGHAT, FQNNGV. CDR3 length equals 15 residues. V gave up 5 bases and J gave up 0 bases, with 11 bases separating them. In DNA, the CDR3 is TGTGCCAGCAGCCTTACCGGGGGCTCCTACAATGAGCAGTTCTTC. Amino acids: CASSLTGGSYNEQFF. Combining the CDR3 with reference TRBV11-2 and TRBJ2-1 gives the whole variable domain EAGVAQSPRYKIIEKRQSVAFWCNPISGHATLYWYQQILGQGPKLLIQFQNNGVVDDSQLPKDRFSAERLKGVDSTLKIQPAKLEDSAVYLCASSLTGGSYNEQFFGPGTRLTVL.

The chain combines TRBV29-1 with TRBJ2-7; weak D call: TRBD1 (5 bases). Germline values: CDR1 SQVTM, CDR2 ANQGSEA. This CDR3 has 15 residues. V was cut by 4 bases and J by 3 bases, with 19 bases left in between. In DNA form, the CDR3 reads TGCAGCGTTGTTATCCCGGCAGGGATGAACTACGAGCAGTACTTC. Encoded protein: CSVVIPAGMNYEQYF.

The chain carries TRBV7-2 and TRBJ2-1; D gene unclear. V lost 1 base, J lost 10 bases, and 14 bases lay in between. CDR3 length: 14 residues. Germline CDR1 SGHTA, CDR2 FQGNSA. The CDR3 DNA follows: TGTGCCAGCAGCTTAGAACCGAGCCCCAGGGAGCAGTTCTTC. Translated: CASSLEPSPREQFF.

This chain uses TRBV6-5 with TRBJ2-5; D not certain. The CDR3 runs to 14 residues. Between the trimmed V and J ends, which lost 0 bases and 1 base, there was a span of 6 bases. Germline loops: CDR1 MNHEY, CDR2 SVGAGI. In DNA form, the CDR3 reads TGTGCCAGCAGTTACTCGCCAGTCCAAGAGACCCAGTACTTC. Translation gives CASSYSPVQETQYF.

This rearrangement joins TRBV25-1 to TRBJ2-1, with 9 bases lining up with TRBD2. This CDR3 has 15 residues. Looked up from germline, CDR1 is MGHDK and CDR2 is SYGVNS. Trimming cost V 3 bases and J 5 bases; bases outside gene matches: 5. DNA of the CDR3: TGTGCCAGCAGTGACCCGGCTAGCGGGGACAATGAGCAGTTCTTC. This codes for CASSDPASGDNEQFF. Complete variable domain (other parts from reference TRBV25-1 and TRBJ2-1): EADIYQTPRYLVIGTGKKITLECSQTMGHDKMYWYQQDPGMELHLIHYSYGVNSTEKGDLSSESTVSRIRTEHFPLTLESARPSHTSQYLCASSDPASGDNEQFFGPGTRLTVL.

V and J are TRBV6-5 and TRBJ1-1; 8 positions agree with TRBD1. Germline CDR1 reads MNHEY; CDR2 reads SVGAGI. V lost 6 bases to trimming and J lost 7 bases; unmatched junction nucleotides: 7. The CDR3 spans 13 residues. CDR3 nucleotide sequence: TGTGCCAGCAGGCAGGGACAGGTACTTGAAGCTTTCTTT. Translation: CASRQGQVLEAFF.

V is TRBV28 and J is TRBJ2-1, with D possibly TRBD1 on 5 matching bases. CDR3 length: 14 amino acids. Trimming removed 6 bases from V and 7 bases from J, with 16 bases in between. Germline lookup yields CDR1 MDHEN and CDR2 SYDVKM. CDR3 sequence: CASSRLDRPNEQFF. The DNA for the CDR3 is TGTGCCAGCAGCAGACTCGACAGACCTAATGAGCAGTTCTTC.

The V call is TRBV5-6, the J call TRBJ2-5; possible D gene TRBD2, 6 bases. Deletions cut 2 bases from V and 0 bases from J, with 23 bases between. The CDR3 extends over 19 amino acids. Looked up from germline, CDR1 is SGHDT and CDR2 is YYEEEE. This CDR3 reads CASSFRLTPGLLYQETQYF. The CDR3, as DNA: TGTGCCAGCAGCTTTCGATTAACTCCGGGACTTTTATACCAAGAGACCCAGTACTTC.

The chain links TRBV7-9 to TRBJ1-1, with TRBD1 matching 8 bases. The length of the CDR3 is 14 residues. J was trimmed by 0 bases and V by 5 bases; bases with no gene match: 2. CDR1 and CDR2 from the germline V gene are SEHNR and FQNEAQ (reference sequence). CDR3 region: CASSEGQVNTEAFF. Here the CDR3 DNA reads TGTGCCAGCAGCGAGGGACAGGTGAACACTGAAGCTTTCTTT.

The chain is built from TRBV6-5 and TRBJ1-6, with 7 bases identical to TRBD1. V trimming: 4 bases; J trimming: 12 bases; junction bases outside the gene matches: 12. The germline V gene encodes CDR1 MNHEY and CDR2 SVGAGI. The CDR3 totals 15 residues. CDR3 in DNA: TGTGCCAGCAGTTTCACCTCCGGGACAGACCAACCCCTCCACTTT. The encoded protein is CASSFTSGTDQPLHF.

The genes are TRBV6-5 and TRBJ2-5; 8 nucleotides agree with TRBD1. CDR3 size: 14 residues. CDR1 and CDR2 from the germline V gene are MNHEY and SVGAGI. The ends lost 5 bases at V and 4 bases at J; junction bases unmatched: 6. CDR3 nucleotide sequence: TGTGCCAGCAGTCCCCGACAGGGGAGAGAGACCCAGTACTTC. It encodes CASSPRQGRETQYF.

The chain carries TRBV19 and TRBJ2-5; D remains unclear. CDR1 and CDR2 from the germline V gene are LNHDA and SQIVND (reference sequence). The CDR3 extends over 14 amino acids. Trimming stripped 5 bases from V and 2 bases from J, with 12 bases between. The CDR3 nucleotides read TGTGCCAGTAGTCTTTTTACAAATCAAGAGACCCAGTACTTC. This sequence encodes CASSLFTNQETQYF.

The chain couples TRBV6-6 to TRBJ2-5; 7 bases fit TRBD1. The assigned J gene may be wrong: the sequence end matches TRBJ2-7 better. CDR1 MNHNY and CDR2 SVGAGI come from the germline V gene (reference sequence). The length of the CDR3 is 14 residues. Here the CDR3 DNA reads TGTGCCAGCAAACGGACAGGAGCCTCCTACGAGCAGTACTTC. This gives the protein CASKRTGASYEQYF.

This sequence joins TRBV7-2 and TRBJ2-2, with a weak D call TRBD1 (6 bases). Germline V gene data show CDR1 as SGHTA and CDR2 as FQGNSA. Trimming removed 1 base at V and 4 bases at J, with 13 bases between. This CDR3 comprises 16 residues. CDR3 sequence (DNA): TGTGCCAGCAGCTTAGGTGGCAGGGGTACCACCGGGGAGCTGTTTTTT. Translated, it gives CASSLGGRGTTGELFF.

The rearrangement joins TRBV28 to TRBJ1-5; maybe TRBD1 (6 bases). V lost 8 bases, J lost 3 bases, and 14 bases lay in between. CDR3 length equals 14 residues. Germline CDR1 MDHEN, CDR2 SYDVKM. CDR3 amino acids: CASRGGGYNQPQHF. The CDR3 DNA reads TGTGCCAGCCGCGGGGGGGGCTACAATCAGCCCCAGCATTTT.

CDR3 amino acids: CASSIRGAGELFF. In DNA form, the CDR3 reads TGTGCCAGTAGTATACGGGGAGCCGGGGAGCTGTTTTTT. The chain combines TRBV19 with TRBJ2-2; weak D call: TRBD2 (5 bases). V was cut by 2 bases and J by 6 bases, with 7 bases left in between. CDR3 size: 13 residues. From germline, CDR1 is LNHDA and CDR2 SQIVND (reference sequence).

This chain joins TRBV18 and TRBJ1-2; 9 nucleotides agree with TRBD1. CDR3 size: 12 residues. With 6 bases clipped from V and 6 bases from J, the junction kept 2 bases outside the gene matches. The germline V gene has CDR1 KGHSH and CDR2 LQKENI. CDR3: CASSRQGDGYTF. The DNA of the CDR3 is TGTGCCAGCTCTCGACAGGGGGATGGCTACACCTTC.

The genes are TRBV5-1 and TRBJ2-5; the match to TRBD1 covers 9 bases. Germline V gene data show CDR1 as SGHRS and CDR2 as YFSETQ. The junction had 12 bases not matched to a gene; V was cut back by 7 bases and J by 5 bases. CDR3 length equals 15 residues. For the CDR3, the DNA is TGCGCCAGCGGGTCCGGGACAGGGAGTTGGGAGACCCAGTACTTC. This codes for CASGSGTGSWETQYF.

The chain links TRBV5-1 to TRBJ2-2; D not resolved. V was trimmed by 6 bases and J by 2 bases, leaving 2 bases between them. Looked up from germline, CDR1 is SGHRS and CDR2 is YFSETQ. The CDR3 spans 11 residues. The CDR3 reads CASTNTGELFF. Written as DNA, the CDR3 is TGCGCCAGCACAAACACCGGGGAGCTGTTTTTT.

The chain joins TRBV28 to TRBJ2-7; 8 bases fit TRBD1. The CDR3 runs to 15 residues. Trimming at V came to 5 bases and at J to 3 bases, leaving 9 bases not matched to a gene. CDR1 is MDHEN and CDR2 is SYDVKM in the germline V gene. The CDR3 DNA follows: TGTGCCAGCAGTCCCCGACAGGGGCTTATCTACGAGCAGTACTTC. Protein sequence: CASSPRQGLIYEQYF.